Below, 5 T cell receptor beta chains from the same sample are listed, as sequenced in a study of Ad26.COV2.S vaccination and SARS-CoV-2 variants. Clones were sequenced by immunoSEQ multiplex PCR, and TCRdb holds only the in-frame ones, with some missing. The sample gives about 440,000 clones, about 92% of which show up once; around 4.2% is in the top ten. Treatment specified: about 20 received Ad26.COV2.S at low or high dose, single or two shots; roughly 5 received placebo; per-sample allocation not given. Vaccine and placebo recipients were sampled on day 63 after the first injection. Here the sequenced sample was peripheral blood, taken in a trial of Ad26.COV2.S vaccine versus placebo. These receptor sequences come from a person between 18 and 59 years old who received the Ad26.COV2.S COVID-19 vaccine or a placebo.

DNA of the CDR3: TGTGCCATCAGCGACACTTACGAGCAGTACTTC. Translating gives CAISDTYEQYF. The chain joins TRBV10-3 to TRBJ2-7; D uncertain. The germline CDR1 and CDR2 sequences are ENHRY and SYGVKD. V lost 6 bases and J lost 4, with 7 bases in between. CDR3 length: 11 amino acids.

The chain couples TRBV6-5 to TRBJ2-5, with a possible D match to TRBD2 (5 bases). Germline V gene lookup returns CDR1 MNHEY and CDR2 SVGAGI. The CDR3 extends over 13 amino acids. V was clipped by 6 bases and J by 2 bases, with 10 bases between them. This CDR3 reads CASSVRGQETQYF. CDR3 DNA: TGTGCCAGCAGCGTACGGGGTCAAGAGACCCAGTACTTC.

This sequence joins TRBV4-2 and TRBJ2-2; perhaps TRBD2 as D (7 bases). The V gene's germline CDR1 is LGHNA and CDR2 YNFKEQ. The germline V and J ends were trimmed by 1 base and 2 bases, with 14 bases remaining between them. The CDR3 loop spans 17 amino acids. The CDR3 region has the DNA TGTGCCAGCAGCCAAGCTATCGGGGGGCTCAACACCGGGGAGCTGTTTTTT. Translation gives CASSQAIGGLNTGELFF.

The chain employs TRBV4-2 and TRBJ2-3; 10 positions match TRBD2. CDR1 and CDR2 from the germline V gene are LGHNA and YNFKEQ. This CDR3 has 19 amino acids. The trim removed 1 base at V and 4 bases at J, leaving 14 bases unmatched. The CDR3 sequence is CASSQASLAGVPHPDTQYF. For the CDR3, the DNA is TGTGCCAGCAGCCAAGCCTCCCTAGCGGGAGTCCCCCATCCAGATACGCAGTATTTT.

The chain has TRBV5-6 and TRBJ1-6; the match to TRBD1 covers 10 bases. The CDR3 consists of 15 residues. The junction had 6 bases not matched to a gene; V was cut back by 3 bases and J by 9 bases. Germline V gene data show CDR1 as SGHDT and CDR2 as YYEEEE. The CDR3 is CASSSGTGVTSPLHF. The CDR3 DNA is TGTGCCAGCAGCTCCGGGACAGGGGTTACTTCACCCCTCCACTTT.